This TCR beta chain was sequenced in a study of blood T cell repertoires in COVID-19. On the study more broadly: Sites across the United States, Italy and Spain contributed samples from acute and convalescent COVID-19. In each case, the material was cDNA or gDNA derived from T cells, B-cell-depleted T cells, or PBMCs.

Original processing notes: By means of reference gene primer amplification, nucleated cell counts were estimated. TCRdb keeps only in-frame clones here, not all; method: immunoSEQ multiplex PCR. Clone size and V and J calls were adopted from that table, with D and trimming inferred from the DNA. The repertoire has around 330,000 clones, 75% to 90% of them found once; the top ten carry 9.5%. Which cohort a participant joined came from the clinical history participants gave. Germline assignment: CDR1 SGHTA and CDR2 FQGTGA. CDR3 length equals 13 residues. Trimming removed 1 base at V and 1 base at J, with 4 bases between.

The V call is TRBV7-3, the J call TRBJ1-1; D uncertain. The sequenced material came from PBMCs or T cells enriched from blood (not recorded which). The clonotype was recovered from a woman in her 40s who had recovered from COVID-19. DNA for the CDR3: TGTGCCAGCAGCTTAAATCAGAACACTGAAGCTTTCTTT. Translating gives CASSLNQNTEAFF.